This T cell receptor beta chain was identified during a study of glioma-infiltrating T cells. CDR1 is WSHSY and CDR2 is SAAADI in the germline V gene. The V and J ends lost 5 bases and 1 base, in that order; junction bases with no gene match: 9. The CDR3 sequence is 18 residues long. This clonotype has at least ten counts. The iRepertoire nested amplicon-rescue multiplex PCR amplified TCR alpha and beta CDR3s from RNA. Input was roughly 95-400 ng of tissue mRNA or PBMC total RNA. Using its own MiXCR run on the multiplex PCR reads, TCRdb lists one record per CDR3 protein. Among approximately 190,000 distinct CDR3 sequences listed, over 30% were seen once.

Sequencing input: glioma tissue, nonneoplastic brain tissue, or PBMCs (not recorded which). The TCR was taken from a human donor with low-grade glioma or glioblastoma, undergoing nonglioma brain surgery, or in good health (not recorded which). This sequence joins TRBV10-2 and TRBJ2-3, with 13 bases identical to TRBD2. CDR3 sequence (DNA): TGCGCCAGCAGTCAACTAGCGGGAGGGCCAGTACGCACAGATACGCAGTATTTT. Amino acid sequence: CASSQLAGGPVRTDTQYF.